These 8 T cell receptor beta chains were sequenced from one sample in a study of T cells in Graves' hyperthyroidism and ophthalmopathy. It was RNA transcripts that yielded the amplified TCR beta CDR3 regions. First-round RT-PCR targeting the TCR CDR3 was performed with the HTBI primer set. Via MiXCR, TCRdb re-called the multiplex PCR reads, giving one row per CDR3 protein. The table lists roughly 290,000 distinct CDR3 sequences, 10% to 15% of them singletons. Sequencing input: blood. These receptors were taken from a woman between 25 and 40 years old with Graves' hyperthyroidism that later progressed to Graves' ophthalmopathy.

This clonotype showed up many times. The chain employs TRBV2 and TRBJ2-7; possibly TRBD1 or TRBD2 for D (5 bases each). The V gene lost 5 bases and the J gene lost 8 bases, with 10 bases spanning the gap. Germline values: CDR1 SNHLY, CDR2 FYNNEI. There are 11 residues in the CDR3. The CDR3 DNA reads TGTGCCAGCAGTAAACGGGGACAGCAGTACTTC. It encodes CASSKRGQQYF.

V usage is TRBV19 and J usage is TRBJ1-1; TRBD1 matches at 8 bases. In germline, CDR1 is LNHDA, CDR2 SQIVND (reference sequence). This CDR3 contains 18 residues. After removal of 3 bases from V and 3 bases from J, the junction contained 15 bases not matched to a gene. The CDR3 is CASSIEGQGAFVDTEAFF. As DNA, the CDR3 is TGTGCCAGTAGTATTGAGGGGCAGGGGGCGTTCGTGGACACTGAAGCTTTCTTT.

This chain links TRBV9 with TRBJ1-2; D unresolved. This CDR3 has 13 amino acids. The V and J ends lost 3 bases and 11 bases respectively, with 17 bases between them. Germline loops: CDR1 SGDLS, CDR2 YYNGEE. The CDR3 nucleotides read TGTGCCAGCAGCGCCCAGGACTGGGGAGGATACACCTTC. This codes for CASSAQDWGGYTF.

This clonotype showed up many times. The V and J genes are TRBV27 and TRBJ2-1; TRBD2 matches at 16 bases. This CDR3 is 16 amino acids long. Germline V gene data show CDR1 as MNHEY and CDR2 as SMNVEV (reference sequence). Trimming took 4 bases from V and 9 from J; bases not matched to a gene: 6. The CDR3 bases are TGTGCCAGCAGTTCCCCGGGACTAGCGGGAGGGGTTGAGCAGTTCTTC. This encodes CASSSPGLAGGVEQFF.

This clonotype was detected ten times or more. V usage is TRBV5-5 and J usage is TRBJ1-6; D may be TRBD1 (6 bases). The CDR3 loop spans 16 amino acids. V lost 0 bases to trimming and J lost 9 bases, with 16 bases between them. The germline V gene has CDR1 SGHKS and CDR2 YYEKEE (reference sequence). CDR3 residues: CASSLVPGQRGSPLHF. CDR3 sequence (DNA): TGTGCCAGCAGCTTGGTCCCGGGACAACGGGGTTCACCCCTCCACTTT.

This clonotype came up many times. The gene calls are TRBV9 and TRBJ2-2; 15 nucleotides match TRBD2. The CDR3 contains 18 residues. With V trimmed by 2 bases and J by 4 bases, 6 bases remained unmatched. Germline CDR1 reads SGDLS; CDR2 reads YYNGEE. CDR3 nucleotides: TGTGCCAGCAGCGTCGGGACTAGCGGGAGGAAGAGCACCGGGGAGCTGTTTTTT. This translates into CASSVGTSGRKSTGELFF. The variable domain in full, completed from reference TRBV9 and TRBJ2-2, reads DSGVTQTPKHLITATGQRVTLRCSPRSGDLSVYWYQQSLDQGLQFLIQYYNGEERAKGNILERFSAQQFPDLHSELNLSSLELGDSALYFCASSVGTSGRKSTGELFFGEGSRLTVL.

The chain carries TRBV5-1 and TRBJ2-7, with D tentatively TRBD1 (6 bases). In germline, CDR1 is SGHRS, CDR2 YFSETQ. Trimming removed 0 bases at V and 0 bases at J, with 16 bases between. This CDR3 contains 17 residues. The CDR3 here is CASSLGYRDKTSYEQYF. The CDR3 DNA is TGCGCCAGCAGCTTGGGGTACAGGGACAAGACCTCCTACGAGCAGTACTTC.

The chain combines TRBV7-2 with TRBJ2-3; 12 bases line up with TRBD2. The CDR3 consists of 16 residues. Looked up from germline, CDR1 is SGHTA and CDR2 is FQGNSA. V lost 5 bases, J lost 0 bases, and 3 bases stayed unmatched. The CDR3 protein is CASSPGTSGSTDTQYF. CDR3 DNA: TGTGCCAGCAGCCCCGGGACTAGCGGGAGCACAGATACGCAGTATTTT.